This T cell receptor beta chain appears in the sequencing data of a study of molecular identifiers for immune sequencing clone quantification. Naive CD8 libraries used roughly 17,000 to 1,000,000 sorted cells and 10%, 30% or 50% RNA. V dropped 7 bases and J dropped 4; count of bases not matched to a gene: 11. This CDR3 has 15 amino acids. Germline assignment: CDR1 MDHEN and CDR2 SYDVKM. General study findings and limits: Spiked Jurkat TCR RNA from one cell was reportedly detectable among about 910,000 naive cells. Whereas naive cells kept under 1% of molecules in clones above 20 RNA copies, such clones held over 97% in effectors. Molecules of identical TCR sharing a barcode could underestimate highly expanded clone sizes.

In the case of this clonotype: Its target is unknown.

From the PCR reads, TCRdb called clonotypes with MiXCR, one entry per CDR3 protein. The sample yields hundreds of thousands of distinct CDR3 sequences, around 25% seen once. The gene calls are TRBV28 and TRBJ2-5; 8 bases are a match to TRBD1. The sample comprised naive CD8+ T cells from blood, with Jurkat cell RNA spiked in. Subset described: FACS-sorted CD8+CD4-CCR7+CD45RA+ naive T cells. The clonotype comes from a human donor in good health. Some libraries in this study had Jurkat cell RNA spiked in. CDR3: CASTEGQGRAETQYF. The CDR3 region has the DNA TGTGCCAGCACCGAAGGACAGGGAAGGGCAGAGACCCAGTACTTC.